This TCR beta chain is from a study of blood T cell repertoires in COVID-19. Study background: Collection of acute and convalescent COVID-19 samples took place in the United States, Italy and Spain. From T cells, B-cell-depleted T cells, or PBMCs came the material, which was cDNA or gDNA.

Original handling: Estimated nucleated cell counts came from reference gene primer amplification. TCRdb's copy holds only in-frame clones and misses some; the assay was immunoSEQ multiplex PCR. V, J and clone size are taken as reported in that table, and D and trimming were inferred from the DNA itself. This table holds 89,000 or so clones, around 89% found once. It was during active infection that Seattle patients were enrolled and then longitudinally followed. The CDR3 is 14 amino acids. V lost 3 bases and J lost 5; bases outside the gene matches: 3. Germline loops: CDR1 SGHAT, CDR2 FQNNGV. The receptor's source is a man between 50 and 59 years old with COVID-19, enrolled during active disease. Sample: peripheral blood. The chain uses TRBV11-2 and TRBJ1-4; 7 nucleotides match TRBD1. The CDR3 here is CASSLTGLNEKLFF. DNA for the CDR3: TGTGCCAGCAGCTTGACAGGGCTGAATGAAAAACTGTTTTTT. Full variable domain (missing parts from reference TRBV11-2 and TRBJ1-4): EAGVAQSPRYKIIEKRQSVAFWCNPISGHATLYWYQQILGQGPKLLIQFQNNGVVDDSQLPKDRFSAERLKGVDSTLKIQPAKLEDSAVYLCASSLTGLNEKLFFGSGTQLSVL.